This entry is about one T cell receptor beta chain. This clonotype has just a few counts. Its antigen remains undetermined. No base-level quality is on record; no much larger clone is a single base apart. High-throughput TCR beta sequencing profiled peripheral blood CD8+ and CD4+ T cells from healthy donors, Susac syndrome patients and multiple sclerosis patients. Susac syndrome patients met recently defined diagnostic criteria for definite or probable disease. CD8+ TEMRA cells were enriched by FACS, while bulk CD8+ and CD4+ T cells were purified by magnetic negative isolation. Blood was drawn into EDTA tubes, processed within 24 hours, and PBMCs were isolated by density gradient centrifugation. PBMCs intended for TCR sequencing were frozen in liquid nitrogen and were later thawed in a 37 degrees C water bath. Purity of sorted or isolated CD4+, CD8+ and CD8+ TEMRA cells was at least 90%. Including cysteine and phenylalanine, the CDR3 has 13 amino acids. Solely the CDR3 DNA is kept, with 39 bases framed from the first base. V sheds 1 base and J sheds 4 bases, leaving 7 bases between their ends. CDR1 and CDR2 were assigned from the germline V gene (reference sequence) as SEHNR and FQNEAQ.

The data were obtained in a study of CD8 T cells in Susac syndrome (dated by TCRdb to about 2019). Some background on the complete study: Among the Susac syndrome patients who were sequenced, clinically active disease was present in about six and clinical remission was observed in fewer than 10. At blood withdrawal, Susac syndrome patients were either therapy-naive, taking corticosteroids (in some cases with IVIg as well), or taking IVIg alone. Whether CD8+ T cell activation and differentiation in Susac syndrome was antigen driven was tested using repertoire sequencing. The clonality of the CD8+ T cell repertoire was compared across around twelve healthy donors, roughly 14 Susac syndrome patients and around 16 multiple sclerosis patients.

RNA was extracted using the RNeasy kit, and roughly 0.5 to 1 microgram was reverse transcribed with random hexamers. The immunoSEQ multiplex PCR assay, which covers 54 Vbeta and 13 Jbeta segments, was used to amplify TCR beta CDR3 regions. PCR amplification bias was corrected using a synthetic template baseline for primer optimization and computational correction. In the paper's pipeline: Only productive sequences were kept, with reads annotated to V, D and J genes according to IMGT and analyzed in immunoSEQ Analyzer. Clonality was calculated as one minus the Shannon entropy normalized by log2 of the number of productive unique sequences. For each patient and control, public and private clones were evaluated within the 100 most prevalent clones. Clones were defined as Susac-specific if absent from the healthy and MS cohorts, from around 1,000 published viral clones and from other ImmuneACCESS disease sequences. TCRdb redid the processing of the public reads, applying fastp at Q25 and MiXCR, and retained in-frame beta chains. Records with the same CDR3 protein are collapsed into one entry carrying the most frequent genes and DNA. The V and J calls were determined by TCRdb, not by the authors. For this sample there are roughly 110,000 distinct CDR3 sequences; roughly 95% appear just once. 0.41% of the sample is in the top ten clones.

Here is what the overall study found, with its caveats: Under 20 and five Susac-specific public clones were found in the total CD8+ and CD8+ TEMRA repertoires, respectively. Susac syndrome CD8+ repertoires showed clonal expansion, highest in CD8+ TEMRA cells and greater in clinically active than remitting patients. The TCR sequencing and HLA analysis was acknowledged to have included a relatively small number of individuals.

The sequence was collected from a human donor with Susac syndrome. The sequence joins TRBV7-9 to TRBJ2-5; there is no confident call for the D gene. The specimen was CD8+ T cells from PBMCs. The base sequence is TGTGCCAGCAGCTTAGATCGAGGAGAGACCCAGTACTTC. This translates into CASSLDRGETQYF. Where the CDR3 stops, the reference TRBV7-9 and TRBJ2-5 genes take over; the full variable domain is DTGVSQNPRHKITKRGQNVTFRCDPISEHNRLYWYRQTLGQGPEFLTYFQNEAQLEKSRLLSDRFSAERPKGSFSTLEIQRTEQGDSAMYLCASSLDRGETQYFGPGTRLLVL.